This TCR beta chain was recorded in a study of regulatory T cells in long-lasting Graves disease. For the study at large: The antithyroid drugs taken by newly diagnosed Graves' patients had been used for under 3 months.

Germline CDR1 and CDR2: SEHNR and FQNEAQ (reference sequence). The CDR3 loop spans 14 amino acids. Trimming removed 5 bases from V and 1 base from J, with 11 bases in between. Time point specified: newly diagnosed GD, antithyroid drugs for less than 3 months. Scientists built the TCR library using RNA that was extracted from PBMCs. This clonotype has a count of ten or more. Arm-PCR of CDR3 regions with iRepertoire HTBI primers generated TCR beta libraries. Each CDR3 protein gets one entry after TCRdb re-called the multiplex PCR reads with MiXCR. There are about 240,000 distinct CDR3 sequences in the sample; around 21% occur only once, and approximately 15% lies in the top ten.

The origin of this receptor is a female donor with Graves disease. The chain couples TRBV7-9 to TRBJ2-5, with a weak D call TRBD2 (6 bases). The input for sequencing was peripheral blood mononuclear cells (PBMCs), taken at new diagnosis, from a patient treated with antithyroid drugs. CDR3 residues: CASSTWTTQETQYF. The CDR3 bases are TGTGCCAGCAGCACTTGGACTACCCAAGAGACCCAGTACTTC.